This record concerns one TCR beta chain sequence. As yet, its antigen is unknown. The data derive from a study of shared clonotypes between healthy human individuals. As for the study in general: Those who served as donors were two women and a few men between the ages of 18 and 49. Findings of the study overall: Sample collection involved blood only; tissue repertoires are likely different.

Only Caucasian adults living in Nashville, Tennessee made up the donor group. CD4+ cell separation produced CD45RA+ naive and CD45RA-negative memory subsets. CDR1 LGHNT and CDR2 FRNRAP come from the germline V gene. The ends were cut back, 11 bases at V and 6 bases at J, with 17 bases in the middle. This CDR3 has 13 residues. Libraries were prepared by immunoSEQ multiplex PCR; TCRdb keeps only in-frame clonotypes and omits some of them. The sample has 980,000 or so clones; less than 85% are singletons. This TCR was sampled from a man aged 18 to 30 in good health. This chain connects TRBV12-5 to TRBJ1-5; D uncertain. Sample: memory CD4+ T cells sorted from blood. The subset is: CD45RA-negative fraction. CDR3 loop: CAGFGGGSQPQHF. The CDR3 DNA reads as TGTGCTGGATTTGGTGGAGGGAGTCAGCCCCAGCATTTT.